This is a list of T cell receptor beta chains from one sample in a study of blood T cell repertoires in COVID-19. Repertoires were generated with immunoSEQ multiplex PCR, while TCRdb's copy carries only in-frame clones and drops some. Found here are about 270,000 clones, around nine tenths of them singletons; the top ten hold about 8.8%. Source material: peripheral blood. The receptor set was obtained from a man aged 35-49 years with active or convalescent COVID-19. Both conserved end residues are part of each CDR3. The D gene is left open where the match is weak. The listing skips clone size in some rows; elsewhere it reads once, few, many or a size class.

V: TRBV12-3/TRBV12-4
size: once
D: NA
J: TRBJ2-1
DNA: TGTGCCAGCAGTTTAGGGCTTTCCCGGCAGTTCTTC
CDR3: CASSLGLSRQFF

V: TRBV11-2
size: NA
D: NA
J: TRBJ2-4
DNA: TGTGCCAGCAGCTCCCCTAGGGGTCCGGTGATTCAGTACTTC
CDR3: CASSSPRGPVIQYF

V: TRBV7-9
size: NA
D: TRBD2
J: TRBJ2-2
DNA: TGTGCCAGCAGCTCGCGACTAGCGGGGGGGCCGTACACCGGGGAGCTGTTTTTT
CDR3: CASSSRLAGGPYTGELFF

V: TRBV11-3
size: NA
D: TRBD2
J: TRBJ2-1
DNA: TGTGCCAGCAGCTCGGGGGGGTCCTACAATGAGCAGTTCTTC
CDR3: CASSSGGSYNEQFF

V: TRBV5-1
size: once
D: NA
J: TRBJ1-6
DNA: TGCGCCAGCAGCCCGGAGTCCAGTGCCCAGAATTCACCCCTCCACTTT
CDR3: CASSPESSAQNSPLHF

V: TRBV27
size: NA
D: TRBD1
J: TRBJ2-7
DNA: TGTGCCAGCAGTCCCCGACAGGGAATGTACGAGCAGTACTTC
CDR3: CASSPRQGMYEQYF

V: TRBV2
size: NA
D: NA
J: TRBJ1-6
DNA: TGTGCCAGCAGCTGGGACACTGAGAATTCACCCCTCCACTTT
CDR3: CASSWDTENSPLHF

V: TRBV7-9
size: NA
D: TRBD2
J: TRBJ2-2
DNA: TGTGCCAGCAGCCGCGGGAGTCGGAACACCGGGGAGCTGTTTTTT
CDR3: CASSRGSRNTGELFF

V: TRBV6-5
size: NA
D: TRBD1
J: TRBJ2-1
DNA: TGTGCCAGCAGGGACAGGGACGGCAATGAGCAGTTCTTC
CDR3: CASRDRDGNEQFF

V: TRBV28
size: NA
D: TRBD1
J: TRBJ2-7
DNA: TGTGCCAGCAGTCCCGACCGGGACAGGGGAACCTACGAGCAGTACTTC
CDR3: CASSPDRDRGTYEQYF

V: TRBV6-5
size: NA
D: NA
J: TRBJ1-3
DNA: TGTGCCAGCAGTTCGTACCTGGGCCCTGCTGGAAACACCATATATTTT
CDR3: CASSSYLGPAGNTIYF

V: TRBV28
size: NA
D: TRBD1
J: TRBJ1-6
DNA: TGTGCCAGCAGTTTGGTACAGGGGAGTCCCTCACCCCTCCACTTT
CDR3: CASSLVQGSPSPLHF

V: TRBV6-1
size: NA
D: TRBD1
J: TRBJ1-2
DNA: TGTGCCAGCAGTGACCGGCTGGACAGGCACCTCTATGGCTACACCTTC
CDR3: CASSDRLDRHLYGYTF

V: TRBV5-8
size: NA
D: TRBD1
J: TRBJ2-1
DNA: TGTGCCAGCAGCATCGGACAGGGGGGTTTGGATGAGCAGTTCTTC
CDR3: CASSIGQGGLDEQFF

V: TRBV18
size: NA
D: NA
J: TRBJ1-2
DNA: TGTGCCAGCTCACCCACACAGGGACGAGGCTACACCTTC
CDR3: CASSPTQGRGYTF

V: TRBV5-1
size: NA
D: TRBD1
J: TRBJ1-6
DNA: TGCGCCAGCAGCTTGGGGGCAGGGGGCTCTAATTCACCCCTCCACTTT
CDR3: CASSLGAGGSNSPLHF

V: TRBV7-9
size: NA
D: NA
J: TRBJ2-2
DNA: TGTGCCAGCAGCCCCAGTCCGAACACCGGGGAGCTGTTTTTT
CDR3: CASSPSPNTGELFF

V: TRBV5-1
size: NA
D: NA
J: TRBJ2-5
DNA: TGCGCCAGCAACTCCCAAGGGGCGCGACAAGAGACCCAGTACTTC
CDR3: CASNSQGARQETQYF

V: TRBV12-5
size: NA
D: NA
J: TRBJ1-5
DNA: TGTGCTAGTGGATCGGGGGACAATCAGCCCCAGCATTTT
CDR3: CASGSGDNQPQHF

V: TRBV30
size: few
D: NA
J: TRBJ1-2
DNA: TGTGCCTGGAGGGGCAAAGCCACCTATGGCTACACCTTC
CDR3: CAWRGKATYGYTF

V: TRBV5-1
size: NA
D: NA
J: TRBJ2-7
DNA: TGCGCCAGCAGCTTGCCGACAGCTAACTACGAGCAGTACTTC
CDR3: CASSLPTANYEQYF

V: TRBV3-1/TRBV3-2
size: NA
D: TRBD2
J: TRBJ2-1
DNA: TGTGCCAGCAGCCAACTTACCGGGAGGGCCCTAGCCGGTGAGCAGTTCTTC
CDR3: CASSQLTGRALAGEQFF

V: TRBV21-1
size: NA
D: NA
J: TRBJ2-1
DNA: TGTGCCAGCAGCGAAGGGACTAGCGGGACAATTTATGAGCAGTTCTTC
CDR3: CASSEGTSGTIYEQFF

V: TRBV27
size: NA
D: TRBD2
J: TRBJ2-2
DNA: TGTGCCAGCAGTTTATATATAGCGGGGGGACTGAACACCGGGGAGCTGTTTTTT
CDR3: CASSLYIAGGLNTGELFF

V: TRBV11-3
size: NA
D: NA
J: TRBJ2-7
DNA: TGTGCCAGCAGCTTAGCCCGTCAGGGCGGTAATTACGAGCAGTACTTC
CDR3: CASSLARQGGNYEQYF

V: TRBV9
size: NA
D: NA
J: TRBJ2-2
DNA: TGTGCCAGCAGCCCGACCGGGAGAGGGACCGGGGAGCTGTTTTTT
CDR3: CASSPTGRGTGELFF

V: TRBV5-4
size: NA
D: NA
J: TRBJ2-5
DNA: TGTGCCAGCAGCTACCACAAAGAGACCCAGTACTTC
CDR3: CASSYHKETQYF

V: TRBV10-2
size: NA
D: TRBD2
J: TRBJ2-1
DNA: TGCGCCAGCAGACTAGCGGGGGCTTTCCACAATGAGCAGTTCTTC
CDR3: CASRLAGAFHNEQFF

V: TRBV5-1
size: NA
D: TRBD1
J: TRBJ2-7
DNA: TGCGCCAGCAGCCGCCCTTCCGGACAGGGCCGTGATATTTCCTACGAGCAGTACTTC
CDR3: CASSRPSGQGRDISYEQYF

V: TRBV6-5
size: NA
D: NA
J: TRBJ2-5
DNA: TGTGCCAGCAGTTACTCGGCGGGACGGGGTGAGACCCAGTACTTC
CDR3: CASSYSAGRGETQYF